These T cell receptor beta chains were read from a single sample in a study of siplizumab effects on memory and regulatory T cells. Only in-frame clones appear in the TCRdb table, and some are missing; sequencing was by immunoSEQ multiplex PCR. The sample carries 100,000 or so clones, roughly 92% recorded once. The source material was Tregs sorted from blood. These receptors originate from a human donor in good health. CDR3s include the opening cysteine and the closing phenylalanine or tryptophan. A D gene is named only where the DNA matches it firmly. Part of the rows lack a size; the others show once, few, many or a class for expanded clones.

CDR3 length	V gene	J gene	clone size	D gene	CDR3 DNA	CDR3 protein
14	TRBV7-2	TRBJ2-1	.	.	TGTGCCAGCAGCTTAGATTGGCGGAGATCTGAGCAGTTCTTC	CASSLDWRRSEQFF
14	TRBV28	TRBJ2-7	.	TRBD1	TGTGCCAGCACCTTCCGGGACAGCCCATTGCAGCAGTACTTC	CASTFRDSPLQQYF
14	TRBV29-1	TRBJ1-1	.	.	TGCAGCGTTGAGGGGACGCCGGGGGACACTGAAGCTTTCTTT	CSVEGTPGDTEAFF
15	TRBV6-5	TRBJ2-7	.	TRBD2	TGTGCCAGCAGCAGGACTAGCTGGAGCTCCTACGAGCAGTACTTC	CASSRTSWSSYEQYF
16	TRBV5-4	TRBJ1-2	.	.	TGTGCCAGCAGCTTGGCATCTAACAGTCTCTGGAGAGGCTACACCTTC	CASSLASNSLWRGYTF
15	TRBV15	TRBJ2-1	.	.	TGTGCCACCAGCCCCGGGACAAAGTCCTACAATGAGCAGTTCTTC	CATSPGTKSYNEQFF
16	TRBV2	TRBJ1-1	.	.	TGTGCCAGCAGTGAATCTTGGGCGGTTAGGGAGACTGAAGCTTTCTTT	CASSESWAVRETEAFF
14	TRBV18	TRBJ2-7	once	.	TGTGCCAGCTCACCACCCCCAGGCAAGCTCGAGCAGTACTTC	CASSPPPGKLEQYF
14	TRBV10-3	TRBJ2-7	.	TRBD1	TGTGCCATCAGAGCAGACAGGGTCAGCTACGAGCAGTACTTC	CAIRADRVSYEQYF
13	TRBV11-3	TRBJ2-2	.	.	TGTGCCAGCAGCTCCCATAGAGTCGGGGAGCTGTTTTTT	CASSSHRVGELFF
15	TRBV29-1	TRBJ2-1	.	TRBD1	TGCAGCGTTGAAGATCGAGGGACAGGGAGCTATGAGCAGTTCTTC	CSVEDRGTGSYEQFF
15	TRBV10-1	TRBJ2-1	.	TRBD2	TGCGCCAGCAGTGAGACGCGACTAGCGGGAGATATTCGGTTCTTC	CASSETRLAGDIRFF
18	TRBV7-9	TRBJ2-2	once	.	TGTGCCAGCAGCTCATACAACTCCGACCGGTCAGGCACCGGGGAGCTGTTTTTT	CASSSYNSDRSGTGELFF
17	TRBV9	TRBJ2-1	.	TRBD2	TGTGCCAGCAGCGTAGATTTTGGCGGGAGCATCTACAATGAGCAGTTCTTC	CASSVDFGGSIYNEQFF
15	TRBV18	TRBJ2-1	.	.	TGTGCCAGCTCCCGATTGGGGGCCCCCTACAATGAGCAGTTCTTC	CASSRLGAPYNEQFF
14	TRBV5-1	TRBJ2-7	.	.	TGCGCCAGCAGCTTGGGAGTCGGCCGCCAGACGCAGTACTTC	CASSLGVGRQTQYF
17	TRBV5-1	TRBJ1-3	.	.	TGCGCCAGCAGCTTGGGGGGGAACCTCCTCTCTGGAAACACCATATATTTT	CASSLGGNLLSGNTIYF
16	TRBV21-1	TRBJ1-2	.	.	TGTGCCAGCAGCAAAGAAAGCCCGATCAGAAGAAATGGCTACACCTTC	CASSKESPIRRNGYTF
12	TRBV2	TRBJ2-7	.	.	TGTGCCAGACGGACGTCCTCCTACGAGCAGTACTTC	CARRTSSYEQYF
12	TRBV18	TRBJ1-1	once	.	TGTGCCAGCTCACCGGTCAGCACTGAAGCTTTCTTT	CASSPVSTEAFF
15	TRBV10-3	TRBJ2-1	.	TRBD2	TGTGCCATCAGTGCTCGGCGGGAGGTAGACAATGAGCAGTTCTTC	CAISARREVDNEQFF
12	TRBV18	TRBJ2-3	.	.	TGTGCCAGCTCACCGACGGCAGATACGCAGTATTTT	CASSPTADTQYF
14	TRBV5-5	TRBJ2-5	.	TRBD1	TGTGCCAGCAGCTTAACAGGGGGCGGAGAGACCCAGTACTTC	CASSLTGGGETQYF
15	TRBV7-3	TRBJ2-2	.	.	TGTGCCAGCAGGCGAACCCCAAAGAACACCGGGGAGCTGTTTTTT	CASRRTPKNTGELFF
12	TRBV5-1	TRBJ2-2	.	.	TGCGCCAGCAGCTTGTACCACGGGGAGCTGTTTTTT	CASSLYHGELFF
12	TRBV5-4	TRBJ2-5	.	.	TGTGCCAGCAGCTTCAGGGGAGAGACCCAGTACTTC	CASSFRGETQYF
13	TRBV27	TRBJ2-7	.	.	TGTGCCAGCAGCCTCATCGGCTCCTACGAGCAGTACTTC	CASSLIGSYEQYF
16	TRBV18	TRBJ2-5	.	TRBD2	TGTGCCAGCTCACCATCTCGTAGCGGGAGAGGTGAGACCCAGTACTTC	CASSPSRSGRGETQYF
12	TRBV10-3	TRBJ1-2	.	TRBD1	TGTGCCATCAGTTTAACAGGGGTTGGCTACACCTTC	CAISLTGVGYTF
15	TRBV11-3	TRBJ1-1	.	TRBD1	TGTGCCAGCAGCTCCGGACAGGGGCGCGTGGTTGAAGCTTTCTTT	CASSSGQGRVVEAFF
16	TRBV7-2	TRBJ1-5	.	.	TGTGCCAGCAGCTTACAGGGGACATCTAGCAATCAGCCCCAGCATTTT	CASSLQGTSSNQPQHF
16	TRBV21-1	TRBJ2-2	.	.	TGTGCCAGCAGCCCGCGACAGGGGTCGAACACCGGGGAGCTGTTTTTT	CASSPRQGSNTGELFF
16	TRBV28	TRBJ1-2	.	.	TGTGCCAGCAGTTTTCGTTTCCGACAGGCAAACTATGGCTACACCTTC	CASSFRFRQANYGYTF
15	TRBV2	TRBJ2-7	.	.	TGTGCCAGCAGTGTTGAGCAGGGGGGTCTCTTAGAGCAGTACTTC	CASSVEQGGLLEQYF
12	TRBV19	TRBJ1-2	.	.	TGTGCCAGCAACAACAGGGATGGGGGCTACACCTTC	CASNNRDGGYTF
16	TRBV7-9	TRBJ2-3	.	TRBD2	TGTGCCAGCAGCTCAGCGGGAGGGTTACGCACAGATACGCAGTATTTT	CASSSAGGLRTDTQYF
19	TRBV2	TRBJ1-5	.	.	TGTGCCAGCAGCCCCTATGGTAAGGTACAGGGAGGAATCAATCAGCCCCAGCATTTT	CASSPYGKVQGGINQPQHF
15	TRBV28	TRBJ2-5	once	.	TGTGCCAGCAACTTCCGGGGTATGGAAAGAGAGACCCAGTACTTC	CASNFRGMERETQYF
13	TRBV5-1	TRBJ2-1	.	.	TGCGCCAGCAGCCCCCGTTGGCGGGGTGAGCAGTTCTTC	CASSPRWRGEQFF
15	TRBV27	TRBJ1-1	.	.	TGTGCCAGCAGTTTACGTGGGGCTCAGTGGACTGAAGCTTTCTTT	CASSLRGAQWTEAFF
16	TRBV18	TRBJ2-2	.	.	TGTGCCAGCTCACCGAACCCTTCCCGTCACACCGGGGAGCTGTTTTTT	CASSPNPSRHTGELFF